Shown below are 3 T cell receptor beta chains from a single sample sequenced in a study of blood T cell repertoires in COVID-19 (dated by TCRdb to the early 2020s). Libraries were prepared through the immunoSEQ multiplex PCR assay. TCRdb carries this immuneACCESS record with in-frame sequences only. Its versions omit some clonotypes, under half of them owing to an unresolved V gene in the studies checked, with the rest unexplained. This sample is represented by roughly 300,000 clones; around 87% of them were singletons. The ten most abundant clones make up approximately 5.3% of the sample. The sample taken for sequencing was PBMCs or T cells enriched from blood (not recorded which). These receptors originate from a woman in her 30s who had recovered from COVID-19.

The CDR3 sequence: CASSYNPGLALNEQFF. The CDR3 DNA reads as TGCGCCAGCAGCTACAATCCGGGACTAGCACTCAATGAGCAGTTCTTC. The genes are TRBV5-1 and TRBJ2-1; 9 bases map to TRBD2. The germline V gene encodes CDR1 SGHRS and CDR2 YFSETQ. Unmatched junction bases numbered 10, after V lost 3 bases and J lost 6 bases. CDR3 size: 16 residues.

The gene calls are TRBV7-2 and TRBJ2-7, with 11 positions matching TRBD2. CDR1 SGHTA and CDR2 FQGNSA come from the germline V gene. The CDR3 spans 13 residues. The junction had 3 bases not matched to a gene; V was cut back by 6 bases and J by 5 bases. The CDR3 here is CASSLAGGNEQYF. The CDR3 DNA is TGTGCCAGCAGTCTAGCGGGGGGCAACGAGCAGTACTTC.

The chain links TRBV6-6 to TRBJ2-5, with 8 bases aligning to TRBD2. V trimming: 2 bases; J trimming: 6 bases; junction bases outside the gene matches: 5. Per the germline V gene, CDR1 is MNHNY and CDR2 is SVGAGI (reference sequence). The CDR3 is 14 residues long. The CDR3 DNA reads TGTGCCAGCAGTTACCCCCCGGGAGGGAAGACCCAGTACTTC. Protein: CASSYPPGGKTQYF.